The 3 T cell receptor beta chains below were found in one sample sequenced in a study of T cells after yellow fever vaccination. Each CDR3 protein is one row after TCRdb ran MiXCR on the 5' RACE reads. The sample carries about 430,000 distinct CDR3 sequences, about 17% recorded once. The sample in question was PBMCs, obtained before the yellow fever booster vaccination. These receptor sequences come from a young man who received the YFV17D yellow fever vaccine.

This clonotype was found a few times. The genes are TRBV25-1 and TRBJ2-6, with TRBD1 matching over 9 bases. This CDR3 has 19 residues. Germline-derived CDR1 and CDR2 are MGHDK and SYGVNS. Trimming cost V 4 bases and J 1 base; bases outside gene matches: 11. The CDR3 spells CASSGYGQGLVSGANVLTF. DNA for the CDR3: TGTGCCAGCAGTGGCTACGGACAGGGGCTCGTTTCTGGGGCCAACGTCCTGACTTTC.

This clonotype came up a few times. The V gene is TRBV7-8, the J gene TRBJ2-6; the D is unclear. Between the trimmed V and J ends, which lost 3 bases and 2 bases, there was a span of 14 bases. CDR1 is SGHVS, CDR2 FQNEAQ, per germline. CDR3 size: 17 residues. In DNA, the CDR3 is TGTGCCAGCAGCTTTCAGTTGGCCTGGGCTGGGGCCAACGTCCTGACTTTC. Protein: CASSFQLAWAGANVLTF.

This chain connects TRBV7-2 to TRBJ1-1, with 9 bases matching TRBD1. The CDR3 spans 14 residues. Losses at the gene ends were 5 bases for V and 4 bases for J; bases not matched to a gene: 5. CDR1 and CDR2 (germline): SGHTA, FQGNSA. CDR3 sequence: CASSAQGAPTEAFF. The CDR3 DNA is TGTGCCAGCAGCGCACAGGGGGCCCCCACTGAAGCTTTCTTT.